This T cell receptor (beta chain) was captured in a study of T cell changes during pregnancy in multiple sclerosis (dated 2019 in TCRdb). Study-wide context: Changes in the T cell repertoire over the course of pregnancy were examined in this study in women with multiple sclerosis.

The germline V gene provides CDR1 SNHLY and CDR2 FYNNEI. Between the V and J ends, shortened by 6 bases and 2 bases respectively, the junction contains 6 bases. The CDR3 spans 12 residues, from the cysteine through the phenylalanine. Only the CDR3 region is kept as DNA, spanning 36 bases read in frame from base 1. Turning to this clone: This clone's antigen is unknown. The input lacks base qualities; no much larger clone sits a single base away.

Receptor amplification or capture employed the immunoSEQ multiplex PCR assay. TCRdb provides this immuneACCESS table in a form limited to in-frame rearrangements. Some clones are lacking; in checked studies, under half of them reflect an unresolved V gene, and why the rest are absent is not known. In this sample the table shows fewer than 50,000 clones, less than 95% of which occur a single time. The biggest ten clones account for around 0.34% of the sample. This TCR came from a female donor with multiple sclerosis, enrolled in a pregnancy study. The sequence links TRBV2 to TRBJ2-3; the D gene is possibly TRBD2, with 5 bases matching. The source material was CD4+ T cells from peripheral blood mononuclear cells, sampled in the third trimester of pregnancy. DNA sequence: TGTGCCAGCAGGACTAACACAGATACGCAGTATTTT. It encodes CASRTNTDTQYF.